What follows are 3 T cell receptor beta chains derived from one specimen sequenced in a study of blood T cells in healthy people across ages. The use of a sample-barcoded 5' primer and a J-beta primer mix characterized a second PCR of 7 to 11 cycles. Each CDR3 protein is one row after TCRdb ran MiXCR on the 5' RACE reads. The sample consists of 800,000 to 950,000 distinct CDR3 sequences, approximately 35% of them appearing once. Sample: blood. The receptors come from a man between 18 and 35 years old in good health.

CDR3 sequence reads: CAWSLGLSTGELFF. The CDR3 nucleotides are TGTGCCTGGAGTTTAGGGCTGTCTACCGGGGAGCTGTTTTTT. This sequence joins TRBV30 and TRBJ2-2; no clear D gene. This CDR3 has 14 residues. V was shortened by 2 bases and J by 5 bases, with 12 bases between the two germline ends. From germline, CDR1 is GTSNPN and CDR2 SVGIG (reference sequence).

V is TRBV12-3 or TRBV12-4 and J is TRBJ2-2; D gene ambiguous. V shed 5 bases and J shed 5 bases, with 6 bases lying between them. This CDR3 spans 12 amino acids. The CDR3 region is CASSPETGELFF. CDR3 nucleotide sequence: TGTGCCAGCAGTCCTGAGACCGGGGAGCTGTTTTTT.

This clonotype was counted only a few times. The chain recombines TRBV6-2 or TRBV6-3 with TRBJ1-5; D gene uncertain. Deletions cut 0 bases from V and 2 bases from J, with 14 bases between. Germline V lookup: CDR1 MNHEY, CDR2 SVGEGT. The CDR3 runs to 17 residues. CDR3 residues: CASSYSIEGGGNQPQHF. CDR3 nucleotides: TGTGCCAGCAGTTACTCGATCGAAGGCGGAGGCAATCAGCCCCAGCATTTT.